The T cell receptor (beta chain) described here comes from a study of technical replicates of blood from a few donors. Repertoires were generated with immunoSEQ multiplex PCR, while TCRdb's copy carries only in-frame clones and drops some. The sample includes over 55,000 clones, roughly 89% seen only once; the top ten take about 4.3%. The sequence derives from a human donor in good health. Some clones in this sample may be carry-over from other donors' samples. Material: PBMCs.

As DNA, the CDR3 is TGTGCCAGCAGTGAAGGGGAGGCAGGGCATCAGCCCCAGCATTTT. Amino acids: CASSEGEAGHQPQHF. The V call is TRBV6-1, the J call TRBJ1-5; a weak D match, TRBD1 (5 bases). With 1 base removed from V and 5 bases from J, the gap between germline ends came to 12 bases. The CDR3 extends over 15 amino acids. Per germline, CDR1 MNHNS and CDR2 SASEGT.